A selection of T cell receptor beta chains follows, all from one sample in a study of radiotherapy plus CTLA-4 blockade in lung cancer. Sequencing used immunoSEQ multiplex PCR; TCRdb keeps in-frame clones, though not all of them. The table lists fewer than 40,000 clones, roughly three quarters of them singletons. This material consisted of peripheral blood, taken from a patient treated with radiotherapy plus ipilimumab. The receptors were sampled from a human donor with non-small cell lung cancer whose response to radiotherapy plus ipilimumab could not be evaluated. The CDR3 runs from the conserved cysteine through the conserved F or W. A D gene is named only where the DNA matches it firmly. Clone size is not always given. Where it is, it says once, few, many or a class for expanded clones.

>17|TRBV30|TRBJ1-6|-|few
TGTGCCTGGACATCTGGGCAGGGCCAACCTTATAATTCACCCCTCCACTTT
CAWTSGQGQPYNSPLHF
>15|TRBV21-1|TRBJ2-1|-|-
TGTGCCAGCAGCAACCAAGGGACTTCCTACAATGAGCAGTTCTTC
CASSNQGTSYNEQFF
>16|TRBV5-4|TRBJ2-4|-|-
TGTGCCAGCAGCTTGGACCCAATACTAGCCAAAAACATTCAGTACTTC
CASSLDPILAKNIQYF
>15|TRBV5-8|TRBJ2-3|TRBD1|-
TGTGCCAGCAGCTCTGACAGGGGATACACAGATACGCAGTATTTT
CASSSDRGYTDTQYF
>17|TRBV27|TRBJ2-1|TRBD2|-
TGTGCCAGCAGTTTAGTCCCGGGTCTAGCGGGTGACAATGAGCAGTTCTTC
CASSLVPGLAGDNEQFF
>15|TRBV7-9|TRBJ2-1|-|once
TGTGCCAGCAGCTTATGGATCGCTTCCGGGGATGAGCAGTTCTTC
CASSLWIASGDEQFF
>13|TRBV15|TRBJ1-1|-|-
TGTGCCACCGGTAGGGAGATCGGCACTGAAGCTTTCTTT
CATGREIGTEAFF
>17|TRBV7-9|TRBJ2-5|TRBD1|-
TGTGCCAGCAGATCCGGAACAGGGGGCCGGCAACTGGAGACCCAGTACTTC
CASRSGTGGRQLETQYF
>14|TRBV7-9|TRBJ2-7|-|-
TGTGCCAGCAGCTTAGTGCGGGTTCCCTACGAGCAGTACTTC
CASSLVRVPYEQYF
>16|TRBV11-2|TRBJ2-7|TRBD2|-
TGTGCCAGCAGCCCCCGGGGGGACGGGAATCGGTACGAGCAGTACTTC
CASSPRGDGNRYEQYF
>17|TRBV21-1|TRBJ2-7|-|-
TGTGCCAGCAGCAAATCGGGACAAGGACAGGGGCTCCACGAGCAGTACTTC
CASSKSGQGQGLHEQYF
>14|TRBV19|TRBJ1-5|-|-
TGTGCCAGTAGTATTTGGAGGATCAATCAGCCCCAGCATTTT
CASSIWRINQPQHF
>16|TRBV7-9|TRBJ2-1|TRBD2|few
TGTGCCAGCAGCCCTATAGCGGGGATCTCCTACAATGAGCAGTTCTTC
CASSPIAGISYNEQFF
>14|TRBV7-9|TRBJ1-1|-|-
TGTGCCAGCAGCTTATACGGAGGGAACACTGAAGCTTTCTTT
CASSLYGGNTEAFF
>15|TRBV2|TRBJ2-7|-|-
TGTGCCAGCGCTTTACTTTGGGCGGGAAGGGGCGAGCAGTACTTC
CASALLWAGRGEQYF
>16|TRBV25-1|TRBJ2-1|TRBD2|few
TGTGCCAACTCCGGACTAGCGCGGGAGGAGGGCAATGAGCAGTTCTTC
CANSGLAREEGNEQFF
>15|TRBV2|TRBJ2-3|TRBD2|-
TGTGCCAGCAACCCGGGGGGGGCTAGCGGTAATACGCAGTATTTT
CASNPGGASGNTQYF
>14|TRBV6-5|TRBJ1-5|-|medium-sized
TGTGCCAGCAGTGCGACTTATAGCAATCAGCCCCAGCATTTT
CASSATYSNQPQHF
>14|TRBV9|TRBJ1-4|-|-
TGTGCCAGCAGCGTCACAGGGCTTAATGAAAAACTGTTTTTT
CASSVTGLNEKLFF
>15|TRBV5-1|TRBJ2-7|TRBD1|once
TGCGCCAGCAGCTCGCACGGACAGGGGGCGGACGAGCAGTACTTC
CASSSHGQGADEQYF
>14|TRBV2|TRBJ2-3|-|-
TGTGCCCCAAGGCGGGGCGGCGGCACAGATACGCAGTATTTT
CAPRRGGGTDTQYF
>15|TRBV5-4|TRBJ2-5|TRBD1|-
TGTGCCAGCAGCTCGGGGACAGGGGGATACGAGACCCAGTACTTC
CASSSGTGGYETQYF
>14|TRBV7-3|TRBJ1-1|-|once
TGTGCCAGCAGCCCCCAGGCGGGGAACACTGAAGCTTTCTTT
CASSPQAGNTEAFF
>14|TRBV19|TRBJ2-7|TRBD1|few
TGTGCCAGTAGTATCGGGACAGGACCCTACGAGCAGTACTTC
CASSIGTGPYEQYF
>15|TRBV6-6|TRBJ2-5|-|few
TGTGCCAGCAGTTGGAGTGGGAGGGGGAAAGAGACCCAGTACTTC
CASSWSGRGKETQYF
>14|TRBV19|TRBJ1-1|-|few
TGTGCCAGTAGTCTGCAGGGGCTCGGGACTGAAGCTTTCTTT
CASSLQGLGTEAFF
>13|TRBV10-2|TRBJ1-1|TRBD1|-
TGCGCCGGGAGTCAGGGGGCGTTCACTGAAGCTTTCTTT
CAGSQGAFTEAFF
>16|TRBV5-1|TRBJ1-2|-|-
TGCGCCAGCAGCTTGGACTCCTCCCAGGGAAAGTATGGCTACACCTTC
CASSLDSSQGKYGYTF
>12|TRBV30|TRBJ1-2|-|-
TGTGCCTGGAGGGCAGGGGTATATGGCTACACCTTC
CAWRAGVYGYTF
>13|TRBV11-2|TRBJ1-1|-|once
TGTGCCAGCAGCCCGTACATGAACACTGAAGCTTTCTTT
CASSPYMNTEAFF
>13|TRBV7-8|TRBJ2-7|TRBD2|few
TGTGCCAGCAGGATAGCGGGGACCTACGAGCAGTACTTC
CASRIAGTYEQYF
>14|TRBV30|TRBJ2-2|TRBD2|once
TGTGCCTGGAGTGGCCTAGCGGGAGCCGGGGAGCTGTTTTTT
CAWSGLAGAGELFF
>14|TRBV2|TRBJ2-5|TRBD1|-
TGTGCCAGCAGTCCCAGGACAGGGACAGAGACCCAGTACTTC
CASSPRTGTETQYF
>14|TRBV28|TRBJ2-7|-|-
TGTGCCAGCAGTTCGTCGGGAGCAAACTACGAGCAGTACTTC
CASSSSGANYEQYF
>15|TRBV6-1|TRBJ1-4|TRBD1|-
TGTGCCAGCACCAAGGGACAGAATGTTAATGAAAAACTGTTTTTT
CASTKGQNVNEKLFF
>16|TRBV5-1|TRBJ1-2|-|-
TGCGCCAGCAGCTCCCCGGGGACTCAAAGTAACTATGGCTACACCTTC
CASSSPGTQSNYGYTF
>13|TRBV25-1|TRBJ1-2|-|once
TGTGCCAGCGTGAGTGGGCGCGGGGCCCGCTACACCTTC
CASVSGRGARYTF
>15|TRBV7-6|TRBJ2-7|TRBD1|-
TGTGCCAGCAGCCAAAACAGGGGGCGATCCTACGAGCAGTACTTC
CASSQNRGRSYEQYF
>17|TRBV4-1|TRBJ2-1|TRBD2|-
TGCGCCAGCAGCCGGTCCCCCGTAGCGGGGCCGTACAATGAGCAGTTCTTC
CASSRSPVAGPYNEQFF
>16|TRBV4-1|TRBJ2-1|TRBD2|-
TGCGCCAGCAGCCAAAGGACGGGAGGGGATTACAATGAGCAGTTCTTC
CASSQRTGGDYNEQFF
>14|TRBV5-4|TRBJ1-4|-|few
TGTGCCAGCAGCCAAACAGGGTCGCTAGAAAAACTGTTTTTT
CASSQTGSLEKLFF
>16|TRBV6-5|TRBJ2-3|TRBD2|-
TGTGCCAGCAGTTACAAGGGACTAGCGGTAACAGATACGCAGTATTTT
CASSYKGLAVTDTQYF
>12|TRBV29-1|TRBJ2-1|-|-
TGCAGCGTTGACGACAGATACAATGAGCAGTTCTTC
CSVDDRYNEQFF
>16|TRBV29-1|TRBJ2-1|TRBD2|-
TGCAGTACGAAGACTAGCGGGAGGGCCAGCTACAATGAGCAGTTCTTC
CSTKTSGRASYNEQFF
>14|TRBV4-3|TRBJ1-4|TRBD1|-
TGCGCCAGCAGCCGACAGGGGATTAATGAAAAACTGTTTTTT
CASSRQGINEKLFF